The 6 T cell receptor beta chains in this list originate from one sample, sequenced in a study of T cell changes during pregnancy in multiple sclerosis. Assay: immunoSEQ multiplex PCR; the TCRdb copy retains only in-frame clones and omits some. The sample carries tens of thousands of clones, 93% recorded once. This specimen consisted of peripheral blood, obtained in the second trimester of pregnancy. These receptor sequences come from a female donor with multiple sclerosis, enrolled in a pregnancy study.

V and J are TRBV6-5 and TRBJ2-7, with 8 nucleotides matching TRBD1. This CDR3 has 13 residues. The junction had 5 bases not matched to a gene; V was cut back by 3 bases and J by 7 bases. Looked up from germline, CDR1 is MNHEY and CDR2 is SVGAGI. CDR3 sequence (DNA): TGTGCCAGCAGTTATTGGACAGGGAGGGAGCAGTACTTC. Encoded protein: CASSYWTGREQYF.

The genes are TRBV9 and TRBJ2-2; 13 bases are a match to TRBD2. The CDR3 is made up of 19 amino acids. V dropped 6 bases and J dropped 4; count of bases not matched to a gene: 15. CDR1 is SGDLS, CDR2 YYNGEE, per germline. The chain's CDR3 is CASTSAGLAGAGATGELFF. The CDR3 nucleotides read TGTGCCAGCACCTCAGCCGGACTAGCGGGGGCCGGAGCCACCGGGGAGCTGTTTTTT.

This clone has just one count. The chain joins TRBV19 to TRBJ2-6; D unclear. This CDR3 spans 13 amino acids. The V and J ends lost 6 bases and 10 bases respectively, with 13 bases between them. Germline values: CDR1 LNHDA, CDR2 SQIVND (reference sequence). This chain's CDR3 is CASSLRATNVLTF. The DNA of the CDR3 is TGTGCCAGTAGCCTCCGTGCTACTAACGTCCTGACTTTC.

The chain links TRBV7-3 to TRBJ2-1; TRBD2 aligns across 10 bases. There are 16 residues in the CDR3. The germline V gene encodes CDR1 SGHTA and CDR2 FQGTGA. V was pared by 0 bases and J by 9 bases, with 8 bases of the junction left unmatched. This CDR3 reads CASSLTGAGGRGEQFF. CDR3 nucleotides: TGTGCCAGCAGCTTAACGGGAGCGGGGGGGCGCGGTGAGCAGTTCTTC.

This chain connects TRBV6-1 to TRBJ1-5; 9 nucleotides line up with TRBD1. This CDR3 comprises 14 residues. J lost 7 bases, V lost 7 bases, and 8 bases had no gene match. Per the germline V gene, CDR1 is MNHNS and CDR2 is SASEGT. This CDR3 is CASIGTTGGQPQHF. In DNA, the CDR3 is TGTGCCAGCATCGGCACGACAGGGGGACAGCCCCAGCATTTT.

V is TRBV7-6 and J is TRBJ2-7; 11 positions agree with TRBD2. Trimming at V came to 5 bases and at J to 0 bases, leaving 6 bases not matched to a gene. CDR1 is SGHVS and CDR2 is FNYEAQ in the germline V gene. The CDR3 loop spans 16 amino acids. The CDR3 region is CASSLLAGGSSYEQYF. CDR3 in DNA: TGTGCCAGCAGCCTCCTAGCGGGGGGAAGCTCCTACGAGCAGTACTTC.